The next 24 T cell receptor beta chains were all read from a single sample in a study of T cell responses to AZD1222 COVID-19 vaccine. Libraries were prepared by immunoSEQ multiplex PCR; TCRdb keeps only in-frame clonotypes and omits some of them. The repertoire includes tens of thousands of clones, approximately 91% of them detected once, and around a fifth sits in the top ten. The specimen was peripheral blood, collected on day 0 of AZD1222 vaccination. The receptors shown here come from an adult in good health.

The gene calls are TRBV19 and TRBJ1-5; D unresolved. This CDR3 has 14 residues. Trimming pared 2 bases from V and 5 bases from J, leaving 10 bases between. The V gene's germline CDR1 is LNHDA and CDR2 SQIVND (reference sequence). The CDR3 sequence: CASSINEWDQPQHF. CDR3 nucleotides: TGTGCCAGTAGTATAAATGAGTGGGATCAGCCCCAGCATTTT. The variable domain in full, with the rest retrieved from reference TRBV19 and TRBJ1-5, is DGGITQSPKYLFRKEGQNVTLSCEQNLNHDAMYWYRQDPGQGLRLIYYSQIVNDFQKGDIAEGYSVSREKKESFPLTVTSAQKNPTAFYLCASSINEWDQPQHFGDGTRLSIL.

The rearrangement joins TRBV6-2 or TRBV6-3 to TRBJ2-3, with 8 bases aligning to TRBD1. V lost 0 bases to trimming and J lost 5 bases; unmatched junction nucleotides: 10. Germline values: CDR1 MNHEY, CDR2 SVGEGT. This CDR3 region has 17 residues. The CDR3 DNA follows: TGTGCCAGCAGTTACTCGAAGGACAGGGTACTAGGAGATACGCAGTATTTT. This sequence encodes CASSYSKDRVLGDTQYF.

The CDR3 DNA reads as TGTGCCAGTAGTCGGGACCAGAACTATGGCTACACCTTC. Protein sequence: CASSRDQNYGYTF. The rearrangement links TRBV19 to TRBJ1-2, with D perhaps TRBD1 (5 bases). V lost 5 bases and J 2 bases, leaving 9 bases between the germline ends. This CDR3 has 13 amino acids. From germline, CDR1 is LNHDA and CDR2 SQIVND (reference sequence).

This clone showed up just a few times. The chain couples TRBV24-1 to TRBJ1-6, with D uncertain. The CDR3 runs to 13 residues. V dropped 5 bases and J dropped 7 bases, with 8 bases sitting between them. Germline assignment: CDR1 KGHDR and CDR2 SFDVKD. The CDR3 DNA is TGTGCCACCAGTGGGGTGGGAAATTCACCCCTCCACTTT. It translates to CATSGVGNSPLHF.

The genes are TRBV7-8 and TRBJ2-7; D is undetermined. Germline V gene lookup returns CDR1 SGHVS and CDR2 FQNEAQ. This CDR3 is built from 13 residues. The V gene lost 5 bases and the J gene lost 0 bases, with 8 bases spanning the gap. The DNA for the CDR3 is TGTGCCAGCAGCCCCCGGGCCTCCTACGAGCAGTACTTC. Amino acid sequence: CASSPRASYEQYF. The full variable domain, with the rest looked up from reference TRBV7-8 and TRBJ2-7, is GAGVSQSPRYKVAKRGQDVALRCDPISGHVSLFWYQQALGQGPEFLTYFQNEAQLDKSGLPSDRFFAERPEGSVSTLKIQRTQQEDSAVYLCASSPRASYEQYFGPGTRLTVT.

The V gene is TRBV7-3, the J gene TRBJ1-1; D is unresolved. Trimming shortened V by 2 bases and J by 8 bases, and 15 bases separated the two germline ends. The germline CDR1 and CDR2 sequences are SGHTA and FQGTGA. The CDR3 totals 14 residues. The DNA for the CDR3 is TGTGCCAGCAGCTTATCACTGATAAGGGCCGAAGCTTTCTTT. This gives the protein CASSLSLIRAEAFF.

CDR3 sequence: CASSFETGRTDTQYF. For the CDR3, the DNA is TGTGCCAGCAGTTTTGAAACAGGGCGCACAGATACGCAGTATTTT. The chain couples TRBV27 to TRBJ2-3, with D tentatively TRBD1 (6 bases). Germline V lookup: CDR1 MNHEY, CDR2 SMNVEV (reference sequence). CDR3 length: 15 amino acids. V lost 3 bases and J lost 1, with 11 bases in between.

The CDR3 spells CASSLAIAERTQYF. DNA of the CDR3: TGCGCCAGCAGCTTGGCGATAGCGGAGCGTACGCAGTATTTT. The rearrangement joins TRBV5-1 to TRBJ2-3; D is perhaps TRBD2 (6 bases). The CDR3 spans 14 residues. With 0 bases removed from V and 8 bases from J, the gap between germline ends came to 13 bases. The germline gives CDR1 SGHRS, CDR2 YFSETQ. The variable domain in full, completed from reference TRBV5-1 and TRBJ2-3, reads KAGVTQTPRYLIKTRGQQVTLSCSPISGHRSVSWYQQTPGQGLQFLFEYFSETQRNKGNFPGRFSGRQFSNSRSEMNVSTLELGDSALYLCASSLAIAERTQYFGPGTRLTVL.

The DNA for the CDR3 is TGTGCCAGTAGTCTTCCGGTGTTTCAGCCCCAGCATTTT. As protein: CASSLPVFQPQHF. The J gene is TRBJ1-5, the V gene TRBV19; D not resolved. This CDR3 is 13 amino acids long. Germline assignment: CDR1 LNHDA and CDR2 SQIVND (reference sequence). Deletions cut 5 bases from V and 6 bases from J, with 11 bases between.

This chain connects TRBV15 to TRBJ2-7; 9 bases align to TRBD2. This CDR3 comprises 15 residues. Trimming cost V 1 base and J 4 bases; bases outside gene matches: 5. From germline, CDR1 is LNHNV and CDR2 YYDKDF (reference sequence). The DNA for the CDR3 is TGTGCCACCAGCAGAGTAGAAGCGGGGGGTTACGAGCAGTACTTC. Its translation is CATSRVEAGGYEQYF.

The rearrangement joins TRBV19 to TRBJ2-2; tentatively, D is TRBD2 (6 bases). Trimming stripped 3 bases from V and 6 bases from J, with 20 bases between. Germline loops: CDR1 LNHDA, CDR2 SQIVND (reference sequence). The CDR3 is 17 residues long. CDR3 protein: CASSIGGRPSSAGELFF. In DNA form, the CDR3 reads TGTGCCAGTAGTATCGGGGGACGACCTTCGTCTGCCGGGGAGCTGTTTTTT.

The chain carries TRBV7-6 and TRBJ2-1, with 13 nucleotides matching TRBD2. In germline, CDR1 is SGHVS, CDR2 FNYEAQ. The CDR3 has 16 amino acids. V gave up 5 bases and J gave up 6 bases; unmatched junction bases: 7. Written as DNA, the CDR3 is TGTGCCAGCAGCCAGACTAGCGGGGGGCGGTTCAATGAGCAGTTCTTC. Translating gives CASSQTSGGRFNEQFF.

V usage is TRBV6-5 and J usage is TRBJ1-1, with D maybe TRBD1 (5 bases). V dropped 6 bases and J dropped 2 bases, with 10 bases sitting between them. CDR3 size: 13 residues. In germline, CDR1 is MNHEY, CDR2 SVGAGI. The CDR3 DNA is TGTGCCAGCAGCCGACAGACAAACACTGAAGCTTTCTTT. Translating gives CASSRQTNTEAFF.

The rearrangement uses TRBV6-5 and TRBJ1-3; possible D gene TRBD1, 6 bases. The CDR3 sequence is 15 residues long. V was trimmed by 5 bases and J by 1 base, leaving 12 bases between them. Germline V gene sequence: CDR1 MNHEY, CDR2 SVGAGI. The CDR3 is CASSHTGSSGNTIYF. CDR3 DNA: TGTGCCAGCAGTCATACAGGGTCGTCTGGAAACACCATATATTTT.

The sample holds one count of this clone. The chain carries TRBV27 and TRBJ2-7, with 9 bases that match TRBD1. The CDR3 sequence is 15 residues long. Germline loops: CDR1 MNHEY, CDR2 SMNVEV (reference sequence). Trimming removed 0 bases from V and 4 bases from J; junction bases left unmatched: 4. The CDR3 protein is CASSLSATGGYEQYF. CDR3 sequence (DNA): TGTGCCAGCAGTTTATCGGCGACAGGGGGATACGAGCAGTACTTC.

A remark on this clone: A read error may produce the germline difference seen at one junction end. The chain uses TRBV28 and TRBJ1-5; a weak D match, TRBD1 (5 bases). This CDR3 region has 14 residues. CDR1 is MDHEN and CDR2 is SYDVKM in the germline V gene. CDR3 nucleotide sequence: TGTGCCAGCAGGGTCGGGGCAAGCATTCAGCCCCAGCATTTT. Translated: CASRVGASIQPQHF.

The rearrangement joins TRBV4-3 to TRBJ1-6; D is perhaps TRBD1 (6 bases). Trimming took off 1 base at V and 1 base at J, with 11 bases between the two ends. The germline gives CDR1 LGHNA, CDR2 YSLEER. The CDR3 extends over 17 amino acids. In nucleotides, the CDR3 is TGCGCCAGCAGCCAAGGCTTAGACAGGTCCTATAATTCACCCCTCCACTTT. Its protein product is CASSQGLDRSYNSPLHF.

The rearrangement links TRBV6-2 or TRBV6-3 to TRBJ1-2; D unclear. The germline V gene encodes CDR1 MNHEY and CDR2 SVGEGT. The CDR3 covers 12 residues. Trimming removed 6 bases at V and 8 bases at J, with 13 bases between. CDR3 in amino acids: CASSQTASGYTF. CDR3 nucleotide sequence: TGTGCCAGCAGCCAAACAGCCTCCGGCTACACCTTC.

This CDR3 reads CASSRAGAEKLFF. CDR3 bases: TGTGCCAGTAGTAGGGCAGGGGCCGAAAAACTGTTTTTT. V gene TRBV19 combines with J gene TRBJ1-4, with a weak D call TRBD1 (6 bases). The CDR3 totals 13 residues. The V and J ends lost 4 bases and 8 bases respectively, with 11 bases between them. Germline lookup yields CDR1 LNHDA and CDR2 SQIVND (reference sequence). The variable domain in full, completed from reference TRBV19 and TRBJ1-4, reads DGGITQSPKYLFRKEGQNVTLSCEQNLNHDAMYWYRQDPGQGLRLIYYSQIVNDFQKGDIAEGYSVSREKKESFPLTVTSAQKNPTAFYLCASSRAGAEKLFFGSGTQLSVL.

The CDR3 is CAIRENGQGGTQYF. CDR3 sequence (DNA): TGTGCCATCAGAGAGAATGGGCAGGGGGGAACCCAGTACTTC. The J gene is TRBJ2-5, the V gene TRBV10-3; TRBD1 might be the D (7 bases). Germline V lookup: CDR1 ENHRY, CDR2 SYGVKD. This CDR3 is built from 14 residues. The V and J ends lost 6 bases and 8 bases respectively, with 19 bases between them.

V gene TRBV7-9 combines with J gene TRBJ1-2, with D unresolved. V gave up 4 bases and J gave up 3 bases, with 12 bases separating them. The CDR3 consists of 14 residues. In germline, CDR1 is SEHNR, CDR2 FQNEAQ (reference sequence). The CDR3 nucleotides read TGTGCCAGCAGCTCTGCCGGACGGGACTATGGCTACACCTTC. Its protein is CASSSAGRDYGYTF.

The chain is built from TRBV19 and TRBJ2-1; D gene uncertain. CDR1 is LNHDA, CDR2 SQIVND, per germline (reference sequence). There are 12 residues in the CDR3. The V gene lost 5 bases and the J gene lost 4 bases, with 6 bases spanning the gap. CDR3 DNA: TGTGCCAGTAGTTTCCAGTACAATGAGCAGTTCTTC. The encoded protein is CASSFQYNEQFF.

The chain employs TRBV7-2 and TRBJ2-7; either TRBD1 or TRBD2 may fit D (6 bases each). CDR3 size: 14 residues. The ends were cut back, 5 bases at V and 2 bases at J, with 13 bases in the middle. The germline CDR1 and CDR2 sequences are SGHTA and FQGNSA. The CDR3 bases are TGTGCCAGCAGCCAAGGAGGGGGGCCCTACGAGCAGTACTTC. Encoded protein: CASSQGGGPYEQYF.

This clone was observed a few times. The CDR3 loop is CASSEGLADRDEQYF. Written as DNA, the CDR3 is TGTGCCAGCAGTGAAGGCTTAGCGGACCGTGACGAGCAGTACTTC. J is TRBJ2-7 and V is TRBV2, with a weak D call TRBD2 (6 bases). Germline V gives CDR1 SNHLY, CDR2 FYNNEI. The V end was cut by 1 base, the J end by 5 bases, with 15 bases between. The CDR3 sequence is 15 residues long.